This T cell receptor beta chain comes out of a study of OX40 agonist ivuxolimab in advanced cancers. Turning to the overall study: Ivuxolimab was a fully human IgG2 agonistic monoclonal antibody targeting the costimulatory receptor OX40 (CD134). The purpose of peripheral TCRbeta sequencing was to test whether ivuxolimab changed TCR sequence diversity and led to clonal T-cell expansion. Prior anti-PD-1, anti-PD-L1 or anti-CTLA-4 therapy was permitted, and checkpoint inhibitors had been received by less than 45% of dose-escalation patients. The paper reports the monotherapy dose-escalation portion (N of about 50 patients) of the phase I ivuxolimab trial. Partial responses were achieved by three dose-escalation patients, of whom one had hepatocellular carcinoma and two had cutaneous melanoma. Intravenous ivuxolimab was administered to patients every 2 weeks at six dose levels: 0.01, 0.1, 0.3, 1.5, 3 and 10 mg/kg. Of the approximately 50 patients in dose escalation, some 20 had hepatocellular carcinoma, approximately 15 had melanoma, 9 had renal cell carcinoma and 9 had head and neck cancer. In the dose-escalation cohort, approximately 80% of patients were male, and the mean age was roughly 60 years with a range of 23 to 79. Results and caveats for the whole study, not just this receptor: At doses of 0.1 to 3.0 mg/kg, clonal expansion of both CD4+ and CD8+ T cells in blood was seen between baseline and week 6. Low levels of normalized T-cell clonal expansion were also shown by some nonresponding patients. Which antigens the clonally expanded peripheral T cells were specific for was not determined. After ivuxolimab, CD8+ T cells had more expanded clones than CD4+ T cells on average. In the 0.1-3.0 mg/kg groups, partial responders had among the lowest normalized peripheral clonal expansion, particularly in CD8+ T cells.

Comment on this clone: What antigen it recognizes has not been identified. There are no base qualities to consult, and no much larger clone falls within one base.

Patients with autoimmune disease history or receiving systemic immunosuppression were excluded from the trial. In every dose cohort, peripheral blood was drawn for TCR sequencing at baseline, cycle 4 day 1, and cycle 7 day 1. The samples were drawn from a first-in-human, open-label, multicenter phase I dose-escalation trial of ivuxolimab. Adults with locally advanced or metastatic melanoma, renal cell, hepatocellular, or head and neck squamous cell carcinoma were enrolled in the trial. CD4+ and CD8+ T cells were sorted separately from peripheral blood before TCR sequencing. To sequence the TCRbeta CDR3 region, genomic DNA was isolated from the sorted cells. The immunoSEQ Assay was used for sequencing of TCRbeta CDR3 regions. Sourced from immuneACCESS, this table was stored by TCRdb with only in-frame sequences that have V and J called. A share of the clones is absent; for the studies checked, an unresolved V gene accounts for under half, and the remainder has no known explanation. For this sample there are 100,000 or so clones; 75% to 95% appear just once. Of the sample, more than 0.25% is held by the ten largest clones.

The germline V gene supplies CDR1 SNHLY and CDR2 FYNNEI. The trim is 7 bases for V and 2 bases for J, with a gap of 11 bases between the germline ends. Including cysteine and phenylalanine, the CDR3 has 13 amino acids. The DNA shown is the 39-base CDR3, in frame from base 1. The clonotype was recovered from an adult with an advanced solid tumor such as melanoma, head and neck, liver or kidney cancer. The material was CD4+ or CD8+ T cells sorted from blood, obtained in a trial of the OX40 agonist ivuxolimab. This chain is built from TRBV2 and TRBJ2-5; TRBD1 is perhaps the D gene, given 5 matching bases. The CDR3 in this case is CASNLQGQETQYF. Read as DNA, the sequence is TGTGCCAGCAATCTGCAGGGTCAAGAGACCCAGTACTTC. Reference TRBV2 and TRBJ2-5 proteins supply the regions before and after the CDR3; the full variable domain is: EPEVTQTPSHQVTQMGQEVILRCVPISNHLYFYWYRQILGQKVEFLVSFYNNEISEKSEIFDDQFSVERPDGSNFTLKIRSTKLEDSAMYFCASNLQGQETQYFGPGTRLLVL.